The rows below give T cell receptor beta chains drawn from one sample of a study of beta chain features in type 1 diabetes. TCRdb's copy holds only in-frame clones and misses some; the assay was immunoSEQ multiplex PCR. Of under 300,000 clones in the sample, 16% were seen once. The sequenced sample consisted of naive CD4+ T cells from blood. Source of these receptors: a man under 40 with type 1 diabetes. CDR3s include the opening cysteine and the closing phenylalanine or tryptophan. D genes are given only for firm matches. Clone size is given for some rows only: seen once, a few or many times, or a class if the clone is expanded.

TRBV30	TRBD1	TRBJ1-6	-	CAWGPGTGGSPLHF	TGTGCCTGGGGCCCCGGGACAGGGGGATCACCCCTCCACTTT
TRBV4-3	-	TRBJ2-6	-	CASSKLGGANVLTF	TGCGCCAGCAGTAAACTGGGTGGGGCCAACGTCCTGACTTTC
TRBV30	-	TRBJ1-1	few	CAWSVQRQKAFF	TGTGCCTGGAGTGTACAAAGGCAGAAAGCTTTCTTT
TRBV25-1	-	TRBJ2-1	-	CASSRDYNEQFF	TGTGCCAGCAGCCGGGATTACAATGAGCAGTTCTTC
TRBV27	TRBD2	TRBJ2-1	few	CASSFPLAGVVYEQFF	TGTGCCAGCAGTTTTCCACTAGCGGGAGTTGTATATGAGCAGTTCTTC
TRBV29-1	-	TRBJ1-1	-	CSVEEGETEAFF	TGCAGCGTTGAAGAAGGAGAAACTGAAGCTTTCTTT
TRBV30	-	TRBJ1-4	-	CAWKRTMVNRLFF	TGTGCCTGGAAGAGGACAATGGTAAATCGGCTGTTTTTT
TRBV7-7	-	TRBJ2-3	few	CASSLNSYTDTQYF	TGTGCCAGCAGCTTAAACAGCTACACAGATACGCAGTATTTT
TRBV15	-	TRBJ2-1	few	CATSRDGSTYNEQFF	TGTGCCACCAGCAGAGATGGCAGCACCTACAATGAGCAGTTCTTC
TRBV27	TRBD2	TRBJ2-1	few	CASSPSTSGTYNEQFF	TGTGCCAGCAGTCCCTCGACTAGCGGGACTTACAATGAGCAGTTCTTC
TRBV29-1	-	TRBJ1-3	few	CSVGLGRNSGNTIYF	TGCAGCGTCGGCCTGGGACGAAACTCTGGAAACACCATATATTTT
TRBV7-9	-	TRBJ1-5	few	CASSLGQGNQPQHF	TGTGCCAGCAGCTTGGGGCAGGGCAATCAGCCCCAGCATTTT
TRBV9	TRBD2	TRBJ2-1	few	CASSERGSGISYNEQFF	TGTGCCAGCAGCGAGAGGGGTAGCGGGATCTCCTACAATGAGCAGTTCTTC
TRBV15	-	TRBJ2-1	few	CATSRDLLDEQFF	TGTGCCACCAGCAGAGATCTTTTGGATGAGCAGTTCTTC
TRBV6-1	TRBD2	TRBJ2-3	-	CASSEAGTSGSDTQYF	TGTGCCAGCAGTGAAGCGGGGACTAGCGGGAGTGATACGCAGTATTTT
TRBV30	-	TRBJ1-1	-	CACSGGSATEAFF	TGTGCCTGTAGTGGAGGATCAGCTACTGAAGCTTTCTTT
TRBV30	TRBD1	TRBJ1-2	few	CAFWTGGTVYGYTF	TGTGCCTTTTGGACAGGGGGGACGGTCTATGGCTACACCTTC
TRBV15	-	TRBJ2-1	few	CATSRGGGWYEQFF	TGTGCCACCAGCAGAGGGGGAGGATGGTATGAGCAGTTCTTC
TRBV10-2	-	TRBJ2-4	-	CASSESRGNIQYF	TGCGCCAGCAGTGAGTCCCGGGGGAACATTCAGTACTTC
TRBV5-1	-	TRBJ2-7	-	CASSLGYREQYF	TGCGCCAGCAGCTTGGGGTACAGGGAGCAGTACTTC
TRBV28	-	TRBJ2-6	few	CASSLLQGKAGANVLTF	TGTGCCAGCAGTTTGCTACAGGGTAAAGCTGGGGCCAACGTCCTGACTTTC
TRBV29-1	-	TRBJ2-6	few	CSVQVLSGANVLTF	TGCAGCGTCCAAGTTCTGTCTGGGGCCAACGTCCTGACTTTC
TRBV4-3	TRBD1	TRBJ1-4	-	CASSQWTGGEKLFF	TGCGCCAGCAGCCAGTGGACAGGGGGTGAAAAACTGTTTTTT
TRBV4-2	TRBD2	TRBJ2-7	-	CASSQGTSGSDEQYF	TGTGCCAGCAGCCAAGGTACTAGCGGGAGTGACGAGCAGTACTTC
TRBV21-1	-	TRBJ2-1	-	CASVPPPRTSGIFRNEQFF	TGTGCCAGCGTCCCCCCTCCGAGGACTAGCGGGATATTTCGTAATGAGCAGTTCTTC
TRBV30	-	TRBJ2-5	-	CAWSVLDGGTQYF	TGTGCCTGGAGTGTACTAGACGGGGGGACCCAGTACTTC
TRBV7-3	TRBD2	TRBJ2-1	few	CASSFRASGSEDEQFF	TGTGCCAGCAGCTTTAGAGCAAGCGGGAGTGAGGATGAGCAGTTCTTC
TRBV19	TRBD2	TRBJ2-1	-	CASRLAIGYNEQFF	TGTGCCAGCAGACTAGCGATAGGCTACAATGAGCAGTTCTTC
TRBV7-2	-	TRBJ2-7	few	CASSSRTGFIYEQYF	TGTGCCAGCAGCTCACGAACAGGTTTTATTTACGAGCAGTACTTC
TRBV25-1	-	TRBJ2-1	few	CASSEIWWGAEQFF	TGTGCCAGCAGTGAAATCTGGTGGGGGGCCGAGCAGTTCTTC
TRBV9	-	TRBJ1-2	few	CASSVASEQYGYTF	TGTGCCAGCAGCGTAGCTTCGGAGCAGTATGGCTACACCTTC
TRBV5-4	-	TRBJ2-1	-	CASSSGLFEQFF	TGTGCCAGCAGCTCGGGATTGTTTGAGCAGTTCTTC
TRBV7-9	-	TRBJ2-7	few	CASSLGLTSYEQYF	TGTGCCAGCAGCCTGGGACTTACGTCCTACGAGCAGTACTTC
TRBV5-1	-	TRBJ2-1	-	CASSSGRGTYNEQFF	TGCGCCAGCAGCTCGGGGCGGGGAACCTACAATGAGCAGTTCTTC
TRBV7-9	-	TRBJ2-7	-	CASSRDSSYEQYF	TGTGCCAGCAGTCGAGACAGCTCCTACGAGCAGTACTTC
TRBV7-3	-	TRBJ2-3	-	CASSPSYTDTQYF	TGTGCCAGCAGTCCTAGCTACACAGATACGCAGTATTTT
TRBV6-4	-	TRBJ2-3	-	CASSEPSSSTQYF	TGTGCCAGCAGTGAACCATCAAGTAGTACGCAGTATTTT
TRBV4-1	-	TRBJ1-2	few	CASSQVDSYGYTF	TGCGCCAGCAGCCAAGTGGACAGCTATGGCTACACCTTC
TRBV29-1	-	TRBJ2-7	-	CSVEVGTAYEQYF	TGCAGCGTTGAGGTGGGGACGGCCTACGAGCAGTACTTC